Following are 29 T cell receptor beta chains from one sample sequenced in a study of CD8 T cells in Susac syndrome. Reverse transcription of roughly 0.5 to 1 ug RNA was carried out with random hexamers. TCRdb reanalysed the immunoSEQ multiplex PCR reads using MiXCR and keeps one entry per CDR3 protein. The sample holds fewer than 150,000 distinct CDR3 sequences, 94% seen once. The sample was CD8+ T cells from PBMCs. These receptors were collected from a human donor in good health.

The CDR3 protein is CASSYFGANVLTF. In DNA form, the CDR3 reads TGTGCCAGCAGTTACTTTGGGGCCAACGTCCTGACTTTC. This chain links TRBV6-6 with TRBJ2-6, with D unresolved. Germline V CDR1 and CDR2: MNHNY, SVGAGI (reference sequence). This CDR3 is built from 13 residues. Trimming took off 1 base at V and 3 bases at J, with 1 base between the two ends.

V usage is TRBV28 and J usage is TRBJ1-1; D not resolved. The germline V gene has CDR1 MDHEN and CDR2 SYDVKM. CDR3 length: 14 residues. Trimming took off 2 bases at V and 1 base at J, with 8 bases between the two ends. CDR3 DNA: TGTGCCAGCAGTTTAGTCAGGAGGAACACTGAAGCTTTCTTT. Residues: CASSLVRRNTEAFF.

This clonotype occurred once. The chain couples TRBV7-9 to TRBJ2-7, with D possibly being TRBD2 (6 bases). The length of the CDR3 is 13 residues. Looked up from germline, CDR1 is SEHNR and CDR2 is FQNEAQ (reference sequence). V was clipped by 5 bases and J by 1 base, with 9 bases between them. CDR3 amino acids: CASSRLGSYEQYF. The CDR3, as DNA: TGTGCCAGCAGCCGACTAGGATCCTACGAGCAGTACTTC.

The V call is TRBV11-1, the J call TRBJ2-2, with 8 bases matching TRBD2. Trimming cost V 2 bases and J 4 bases; bases outside gene matches: 9. CDR3 size: 17 residues. From germline, CDR1 is SGHAT and CDR2 FQDESV (reference sequence). The CDR3 protein is CASSLKASGLITGELFF. The CDR3 DNA follows: TGTGCCAGCAGCTTAAAGGCTAGCGGGCTCATCACCGGGGAGCTGTTTTTT.

The chain uses TRBV29-1 and TRBJ2-7, with 7 bases aligning to TRBD2. This CDR3 contains 12 residues. Germline V gene sequence: CDR1 SQVTM, CDR2 ANQGSEA. J lost 4 bases, V lost 6 bases, and 6 bases had no gene match. CDR3 sequence: CSVGRGDYEQYF. The CDR3 region has the DNA TGCAGCGTAGGACGGGGGGATTACGAGCAGTACTTC.

The genes are TRBV27 and TRBJ2-3, with D unresolved. Trimming shortened V by 3 bases and J by 6 bases, and 7 bases separated the two germline ends. The CDR3 is 12 residues long. Germline loops: CDR1 MNHEY, CDR2 SMNVEV (reference sequence). The CDR3 is CASSLGLDTQYF. The CDR3 nucleotides read TGTGCCAGCAGTTTGGGGTTGGATACGCAGTATTTT.

The chain is built from TRBV4-3 and TRBJ2-7; D not certain. The CDR3 loop spans 13 amino acids. Germline values: CDR1 LGHNA, CDR2 YSLEER. V lost 4 bases to trimming and J lost 1 base, with 8 bases between them. The CDR3 DNA follows: TGCGCCAGCAGCCCTCCGAATTCCTACGAGCAGTACTTC. Its translation: CASSPPNSYEQYF.

The chain recombines TRBV20-1 with TRBJ2-1; no firm D call. From germline, CDR1 is DFQATT and CDR2 SNEGSKA (reference sequence). V was shortened by 1 base and J by 1 base, with 11 bases between the two germline ends. The CDR3 covers 15 residues. The CDR3 coding sequence is TGCAGTGCTAGAGCCCTGTTTGGATCCTACAATGAGCAGTTCTTC. Its translation is CSARALFGSYNEQFF.

The rearrangement links TRBV4-2 to TRBJ2-6; D remains unclear. Germline V gene data show CDR1 as LGHNA and CDR2 as YNFKEQ. Deletions cut 0 bases from V and 3 bases from J, with 3 bases between. The CDR3 length is 14 residues. This CDR3 is CASSQEGGANVLTF. DNA for the CDR3: TGTGCCAGCAGCCAAGAGGGTGGGGCCAACGTCCTGACTTTC.

Note on this clonotype: The junction and the germline gene differ at one end; a read error may be behind it. This sequence joins TRBV7-7 and TRBJ1-2; 7 nucleotides align to TRBD1. This CDR3 contains 13 residues. The germline V gene has CDR1 SSHAT and CDR2 FNYEAQ (reference sequence). The CDR3 sequence: CASSAITGDGYTF. CDR3 nucleotides: TGTGCTAGCAGCGCGATTACAGGGGATGGCTACACCTTC. Variable domain in full (rest from reference TRBV7-7 and TRBJ1-2): GAGVSQSPRYKVTKRGQDVTLRCDPISSHATLYWYQQALGQGPEFLTYFNYEAQPDKSGLPSDRFSAERPEGSISTLTIQRTEQRDSAMYRCASSAITGDGYTFGSGTRLTVV.

The chain is built from TRBV28 and TRBJ2-3; TRBD2 might be the D (5 bases). The germline V and J ends were trimmed by 5 bases and 2 bases, with 11 bases remaining between them. Germline V gene lookup returns CDR1 MDHEN and CDR2 SYDVKM. This CDR3 spans 14 amino acids. The CDR3 DNA follows: TGTGCCAGCAGTCCAGCGGAAACCACAGATACGCAGTATTTT. Protein product: CASSPAETTDTQYF.

V is TRBV20-1 and J is TRBJ2-7, with 10 positions matching TRBD1. From germline, CDR1 is DFQATT and CDR2 SNEGSKA (reference sequence). The J segment lost 6 bases and the V segment lost 6 bases, leaving 8 bases of the junction unmatched. The CDR3 runs 13 residues. The CDR3 sequence: CSAWTGQGSEQYF. In DNA, the CDR3 is TGCAGTGCATGGACGGGACAGGGGTCCGAGCAGTACTTC.

This chain links TRBV27 with TRBJ2-2; tentatively, D is TRBD2 (5 bases). V was shortened by 0 bases and J by 7 bases, with 9 bases between the two germline ends. Germline CDR1 MNHEY, CDR2 SMNVEV (reference sequence). The CDR3 runs to 14 residues. The CDR3 here is CASSLSPAGGELFF. In nucleotides, the CDR3 is TGTGCCAGCAGTTTATCCCCCGCGGGCGGGGAGCTGTTTTTT.

The CDR3 DNA follows: TGCAGCGCCCGAGGGCTGAGCGAGAGCCCATACGAGCAGTACTTC. This encodes CSARGLSESPYEQYF. The V call is TRBV29-1, the J call TRBJ2-7; a weak D match, TRBD2 (5 bases). Germline CDR1 is SQVTM and CDR2 is ANQGSEA. The CDR3 consists of 15 residues. Trimming took off 7 bases at V and 4 bases at J, with 23 bases between the two ends.

This chain joins TRBV7-2 and TRBJ2-5, with 10 bases lining up with TRBD2. With 5 bases clipped from V and 0 bases from J, the junction kept 3 bases outside the gene matches. The CDR3 extends over 15 amino acids. Germline loops: CDR1 SGHTA, CDR2 FQGNSA. The CDR3 region has the DNA TGTGCCAGCAGCAGGACTAGCGGTTACCAAGAGACCCAGTACTTC. The encoded protein is CASSRTSGYQETQYF.

This clonotype came up once. The J gene is TRBJ2-3, the V gene TRBV7-9; no definite D call. V was clipped by 2 bases and J by 2 bases, with 11 bases between them. The germline V gene encodes CDR1 SEHNR and CDR2 FQNEAQ (reference sequence). The CDR3 covers 15 residues. The DNA of the CDR3 is TGTGCCAGCAGCTTAACGTATTCCAACACAGATACGCAGTATTTT. This sequence encodes CASSLTYSNTDTQYF.

This chain uses TRBV4-3 with TRBJ2-3, with 10 positions matching TRBD1. The CDR3 has 14 residues. V dropped 1 base and J dropped 6; count of bases not matched to a gene: 1. Germline V lookup: CDR1 LGHNA, CDR2 YSLEER. CDR3 in DNA: TGCGCCAGCAGCCAAGGGACAGGGGGGGATACGCAGTATTTT. Encoded protein: CASSQGTGGDTQYF.

This chain connects TRBV13 to TRBJ2-6; tentative D call: TRBD2 (6 bases). Trimming removed 4 bases from V and 0 bases from J, with 16 bases in between. This CDR3 spans 18 amino acids. Germline loops: CDR1 PRHDT, CDR2 FYEKMQ (reference sequence). CDR3 protein: CASSSPGGVVSGANVLTF. The CDR3 nucleotides are TGTGCCAGCAGCTCGCCCGGCGGGGTCGTCTCTGGGGCCAACGTCCTGACTTTC.

V usage is TRBV20-1 and J usage is TRBJ2-1; a weak D match, TRBD2 (6 bases). From germline, CDR1 is DFQATT and CDR2 SNEGSKA (reference sequence). Trimming removed 6 bases at V and 3 bases at J, with 12 bases between. The CDR3 consists of 13 residues. The CDR3 nucleotides read TGCAGTGCCCGACTAGTACTCTACAATGAGCAGTTCTTC. Residues: CSARLVLYNEQFF.

The chain combines TRBV20-1 with TRBJ2-1, with unresolved D. This CDR3 comprises 14 residues. In germline, CDR1 is DFQATT, CDR2 SNEGSKA (reference sequence). V gave up 6 bases and J gave up 0 bases, with 12 bases separating them. CDR3 sequence reads: CSASPSISYNEQFF. CDR3 bases: TGCAGTGCCTCACCTTCTATCTCCTACAATGAGCAGTTCTTC.

The chain uses TRBV18 and TRBJ2-5, with D maybe TRBD1 (6 bases). Germline V CDR1 and CDR2: KGHSH, LQKENI. With 6 bases removed from V and 2 bases from J, the gap between germline ends came to 16 bases. The CDR3 covers 15 residues. The DNA of the CDR3 is TGTGCCAGCTCGCCTTCAGAGGGACAACAAGAGACCCAGTACTTC. It encodes CASSPSEGQQETQYF.

The chain carries TRBV30 and TRBJ2-1; perhaps TRBD2 as D (7 bases). Germline V lookup: CDR1 GTSNPN, CDR2 SVGIG (reference sequence). This CDR3 has 13 residues. Trimming shortened V by 0 bases and J by 7 bases, and 10 bases separated the two germline ends. CDR3 nucleotides: TGTGCCTGGAGTGTAGGGGGGGGAAATGAGCAGTTCTTC. It specifies CAWSVGGGNEQFF.

This clonotype has just one count. The rearrangement links TRBV20-1 to TRBJ1-5; D might be TRBD1 (5 bases). Trimming shortened V by 0 bases and J by 1 base, and 10 bases separated the two germline ends. The CDR3 runs to 15 residues. Germline CDR1 reads DFQATT; CDR2 reads SNEGSKA (reference sequence). CDR3 in DNA: TGCAGTGCTAGAGATCTCAGGGAGAGCAATCAGCCCCAGCATTTT. This encodes CSARDLRESNQPQHF.

J is TRBJ2-5 and V is TRBV27; D remains ambiguous. V lost 7 bases to trimming and J lost 1 base, with 13 bases between them. This CDR3 has 14 amino acids. The germline V gene has CDR1 MNHEY and CDR2 SMNVEV (reference sequence). The CDR3: CASTDGRPQETQYF. CDR3 DNA: TGTGCCAGCACCGATGGACGGCCCCAAGAGACCCAGTACTTC.

The gene calls are TRBV19 and TRBJ2-1; D is perhaps TRBD2 (6 bases). This CDR3 region has 14 residues. Germline-derived CDR1 and CDR2 are LNHDA and SQIVND (reference sequence). V dropped 3 bases and J dropped 4 bases, with 10 bases sitting between them. The CDR3 bases are TGTGCCAGTAGTATTGGGGGAGGATACAATGAGCAGTTCTTC. Encoded protein: CASSIGGGYNEQFF. Complete variable domain (other parts from reference TRBV19 and TRBJ2-1): DGGITQSPKYLFRKEGQNVTLSCEQNLNHDAMYWYRQDPGQGLRLIYYSQIVNDFQKGDIAEGYSVSREKKESFPLTVTSAQKNPTAFYLCASSIGGGYNEQFFGPGTRLTVL.

The chain is built from TRBV15 and TRBJ2-7; either TRBD1 or TRBD2 may fit D (5 bases each). The CDR3 extends over 12 amino acids. CDR1 is LNHNV, CDR2 YYDKDF, per germline (reference sequence). V was clipped by 5 bases and J by 4 bases, with 9 bases between them. The CDR3 protein is CATSEGSYEQYF. The DNA of the CDR3 is TGTGCCACCAGCGAGGGGTCATACGAGCAGTACTTC. The whole variable domain, remainder taken from reference TRBV15 and TRBJ2-7, is DAMVIQNPRYQVTQFGKPVTLSCSQTLNHNVMYWYQQKSSQAPKLLFHYYDKDFNNEADTPDNFQSRRPNTSFCFLDIRSPGLGDTAMYLCATSEGSYEQYFGPGTRLTVT.

This sequence joins TRBV30 and TRBJ2-1; TRBD2 matches at 8 bases. The V gene end was trimmed by 1 base and the J gene end by 4 bases; junction bases not matched to a gene: 3. Germline V lookup: CDR1 GTSNPN, CDR2 SVGIG (reference sequence). The CDR3 length is 14 residues. The CDR3 loop is CAWSASGPYNEQFF. CDR3 coding DNA: TGTGCCTGGAGTGCTAGCGGGCCATACAATGAGCAGTTCTTC.

The chain combines TRBV20-1 with TRBJ2-3; 11 bases agree with TRBD2. V lost 1 base, J lost 0 bases, and 3 bases stayed unmatched. Looked up from germline, CDR1 is DFQATT and CDR2 is SNEGSKA (reference sequence). The CDR3 consists of 16 residues. DNA for the CDR3: TGCAGTGCTAGAGTTAGCGGGAGGGCAAGCACAGATACGCAGTATTTT. Amino acids: CSARVSGRASTDTQYF.

The chain joins TRBV19 to TRBJ2-7; D call uncertain. Germline V gives CDR1 LNHDA, CDR2 SQIVND (reference sequence). V lost 6 bases and J lost 2, with 14 bases in between. The CDR3 extends over 14 amino acids. The CDR3 sequence: CASSLTRIPYEQYF. CDR3 DNA sequence: TGTGCCAGTAGCCTTACGAGGATCCCCTACGAGCAGTACTTC. Full variable domain (missing parts from reference TRBV19 and TRBJ2-7): DGGITQSPKYLFRKEGQNVTLSCEQNLNHDAMYWYRQDPGQGLRLIYYSQIVNDFQKGDIAEGYSVSREKKESFPLTVTSAQKNPTAFYLCASSLTRIPYEQYFGPGTRLTVT.